This T cell receptor beta chain is drawn from a study of CD8 T cells in Susac syndrome. Trimming cost V 5 bases and J 4 bases, with 20 bases left between them. Germline CDR1 is MNHEY and CDR2 is SMNVEV (reference sequence). The length of the CDR3 is 16 residues. The RNA, roughly 0.5 to 1 ug, was put through reverse transcription using random hexamers. TCRdb reanalysed the immunoSEQ multiplex PCR reads using MiXCR and keeps one entry per CDR3 protein. The table has fewer than 65,000 distinct CDR3 sequences, around 94% seen once; the top ten hold roughly 0.2%. The TCR comes from a human donor in good health. Specimen: CD8+ T cells from PBMCs. V gene TRBV27 combines with J gene TRBJ1-1, with a tentative D call TRBD1 (5 bases). The CDR3 protein is CASSLGLGTTSTEAFF. CDR3 in DNA: TGTGCCAGCAGTCTCGGGCTAGGGACTACCAGCACTGAAGCTTTCTTT.